The T cell receptor beta chain described here comes from a study of CD8+CD57+ T cells in acquired aplastic anemia. Study overall: CD4+ cells from healthy donors averaged about 10.8 million reads.

TCR beta VDJ and CDR3 profiles were obtained from a genomic DNA template. In TCRdb, the reads were re-called with MiXCR into one record per CDR3 protein. Of about 170,000 distinct CDR3 sequences listed, 50% to 75% are singletons. The CDR3 is made up of 14 amino acids. Trimming pared 3 bases from V and 5 bases from J, leaving 14 bases between. CDR1 is SGHTA, CDR2 FQGNSA, per germline. The chain is built from TRBV7-2 and TRBJ2-7; unclear D gene. Sample: sorted CD4+, CD8+, or CD8+CD57+ T cells (not recorded which) from PBMCs. The clonotype was recovered from a human donor in good health. The CDR3 region has the DNA TGTGCCAGCAGCTTGCGTCTTCTGGGCGACGAGCAGTACTTC. It translates to CASSLRLLGDEQYF.